Listed here are 18 T cell receptor beta chains from one sample, sequenced in a study of T cell responses to AZD1222 COVID-19 vaccine. Generated by immunoSEQ multiplex PCR, the TCRdb table keeps only in-frame clones and is missing some. The table lists some 130,000 clones, 90% of them singletons, with around 1.6% in the top ten. The sample in question was peripheral blood, obtained on day 0 of AZD1222 vaccination. These receptors all come from an adult in good health.

The CDR3 nucleotides read TGTGCCAGCATCCTGGGGTGGGGATCCGGTGGCTACACCTTC. Its protein product is CASILGWGSGGYTF. The chain combines TRBV7-2 with TRBJ1-2, with D uncertain. Per the germline V gene, CDR1 is SGHTA and CDR2 is FQGNSA. Trimming cost V 7 bases and J 7 bases, with 19 bases left between them. This CDR3 spans 14 amino acids. Full variable domain (outside the CDR3, taken from reference TRBV7-2 and TRBJ1-2): GAGVSQSPSNKVTEKGKDVELRCDPISGHTALYWYRQSLGQGLEFLIYFQGNSAPDKSGLPSDRFSAERTGGSVSTLTIQRTQQEDSAVYLCASILGWGSGGYTFGSGTRLTVV.

The genes are TRBV28 and TRBJ1-2, with D unclear. From germline, CDR1 is MDHEN and CDR2 SYDVKM. The CDR3 totals 14 residues. Trimming stripped 5 bases from V and 4 bases from J, with 14 bases between. In DNA form, the CDR3 reads TGTGCCAGCAGTCTAACGGGGATGAGCTATGGCTACACCTTC. Its translation is CASSLTGMSYGYTF.

The rearrangement uses TRBV4-2 and TRBJ2-7, with D possibly TRBD1 on 6 matching bases. V lost 2 bases and J lost 2, with 16 bases in between. Per the germline V gene, CDR1 is LGHNA and CDR2 is YNFKEQ. The CDR3 is 16 amino acids. The CDR3 nucleotides are TGTGCCAGCAGCCAACTTCCCGAGGCAGGGGCCTACGAGCAGTACTTC. Amino acid sequence: CASSQLPEAGAYEQYF.

The chain combines TRBV6-6 with TRBJ1-6; 7 bases fit TRBD1. CDR1 is MNHNY and CDR2 is SVGAGI in the germline V gene (reference sequence). This CDR3 spans 14 amino acids. V was clipped by 10 bases and J by 6 bases; unmatched bases: 9. CDR3 residues: CAIRETGANSPLHF. The CDR3 DNA follows: TGTGCCATACGCGAAACAGGGGCTAATTCACCCCTCCACTTT.

The V call is TRBV6-6, the J call TRBJ2-7; TRBD1 aligns across 7 bases. Germline values: CDR1 MNHNY, CDR2 SVGAGI (reference sequence). Trimming took 5 bases from V and 5 from J; bases not matched to a gene: 15. CDR3 length: 16 residues. CDR3 DNA sequence: TGTGCCAGCAGTCACAACACGGACAGGACGGACCACGAGCAGTACTTC. This translates into CASSHNTDRTDHEQYF.

This chain connects TRBV11-2 to TRBJ2-7; 8 bases align to TRBD2. The V and J ends lost 0 bases and 1 base, in that order; junction bases with no gene match: 14. Germline V lookup: CDR1 SGHAT, CDR2 FQNNGV. CDR3 size: 19 residues. The CDR3 spells CASSLEVLWGTRRSYEQYF. Written as DNA, the CDR3 is TGTGCCAGCAGCTTAGAGGTCTTGTGGGGGACTAGGAGGTCCTACGAGCAGTACTTC.

This clone came up once. The J gene is TRBJ1-2, the V gene TRBV6-4; no firm D call. This CDR3 spans 15 amino acids. Trimming shortened V by 2 bases and J by 7 bases, and 17 bases separated the two germline ends. Germline-derived CDR1 and CDR2 are MRHNA and SNTAGT. CDR3 coding DNA: TGTGCCAGCAGTGACCATCTCTTCGGTCTCGGTGGCTACACCTTC. Translated, it gives CASSDHLFGLGGYTF.

The rearrangement links TRBV19 to TRBJ1-4; 10 nucleotides line up with TRBD1. The CDR3 runs to 18 residues. Germline V gene lookup returns CDR1 LNHDA and CDR2 SQIVND (reference sequence). J was trimmed by 2 bases and V by 3 bases; bases with no gene match: 9. For the CDR3, the DNA is TGTGCCAGTAGTATCGGGGGGACAGGGGCATGGACTAATGAAAAACTGTTTTTT. As protein: CASSIGGTGAWTNEKLFF.

The chain recombines TRBV15 with TRBJ2-3; a weak D match, TRBD2 (5 bases). V was shortened by 3 bases and J by 13 bases, with 20 bases between the two germline ends. In germline, CDR1 is LNHNV, CDR2 YYDKDF (reference sequence). The CDR3 runs to 14 residues. This CDR3 is CATSSPLIALGEYF. DNA for the CDR3: TGTGCCACCAGCAGCCCGCTAATAGCGCTCGGGGAGTATTTT.

The count of this clone is one. This chain uses TRBV9 with TRBJ1-6, with D unresolved. The CDR3 contains 13 residues. Trimming took 1 base from V and 7 from J, leaving 6 bases between them. Per germline, CDR1 SGDLS and CDR2 YYNGEE. The CDR3 loop is CASSVQENSPLHF. The CDR3, as DNA: TGTGCCAGCAGCGTACAGGAGAATTCACCCCTCCACTTT.

As DNA, the CDR3 is TGTGCCAGCAGCCACCTCCGGGACTGGATACACAATGAGCAGTTCTTC. As protein: CASSHLRDWIHNEQFF. The chain combines TRBV13 with TRBJ2-1, with D possibly being TRBD2 (6 bases). Looked up from germline, CDR1 is PRHDT and CDR2 is FYEKMQ (reference sequence). CDR3 length: 16 amino acids. The V end was cut by 5 bases, the J end by 5 bases, with 19 bases between.

The chain has TRBV19 and TRBJ1-1; D gene ambiguous. Germline CDR1 reads LNHDA; CDR2 reads SQIVND (reference sequence). The CDR3 has 13 residues. V gave up 5 bases and J gave up 5 bases, with 12 bases separating them. CDR3 nucleotide sequence: TGTGCCAGTAGTCAGACCGGGGATACTGAAGCTTTCTTT. Its protein is CASSQTGDTEAFF.

The V call is TRBV30, the J call TRBJ1-1; no clear D gene. Looked up from germline, CDR1 is GTSNPN and CDR2 is SVGIG (reference sequence). Trimming shortened V by 2 bases and J by 6 bases, and 4 bases separated the two germline ends. The CDR3 totals 10 residues. The CDR3 protein is CAWSRAEAFF. The CDR3, as DNA: TGTGCCTGGAGTAGGGCTGAAGCTTTCTTT.

The rearrangement joins TRBV7-3 to TRBJ2-2; 8 nucleotides line up with TRBD1. The germline CDR1 and CDR2 sequences are SGHTA and FQGTGA. The junction had 7 bases not matched to a gene; V was cut back by 5 bases and J by 5 bases. The CDR3 sequence is 15 residues long. CDR3 loop: CASSLGQVQTGELFF. CDR3 coding DNA: TGTGCCAGCAGCCTGGGACAGGTTCAAACCGGGGAGCTGTTTTTT.

This sequence joins TRBV6-2 or TRBV6-3 and TRBJ1-2; 8 nucleotides agree with TRBD1. The length of the CDR3 is 14 residues. CDR1 MNHEY and CDR2 SVGEGT come from the germline V gene. With V trimmed by 2 bases and J by 6 bases, 5 bases remained unmatched. CDR3 residues: CASSYRTGIDGYTF. The CDR3 bases are TGTGCCAGCAGTTACAGGACAGGGATCGATGGCTACACCTTC.

The V call is TRBV2, the J call TRBJ1-3; 8 nucleotides agree with TRBD1. Germline V gene data show CDR1 as SNHLY and CDR2 as FYNNEI. This CDR3 is built from 17 residues. The V segment lost 3 bases and the J segment 0 bases; nucleotides outside the gene matches: 7. The CDR3 here is CASSDGTGLGSGNTIYF. The CDR3 DNA sequence: TGTGCCAGCAGTGACGGGACAGGTCTTGGCTCTGGAAACACCATATATTTT.

This rearrangement joins TRBV30 to TRBJ2-7; either TRBD1 or TRBD2 may supply D (7 bases each). This CDR3 region has 13 residues. The V end was cut by 4 bases, the J end by 3 bases, with 13 bases between. Germline CDR1 GTSNPN, CDR2 SVGIG (reference sequence). The CDR3 loop reads CAWTQGGGYEQYF. The CDR3 nucleotides are TGTGCCTGGACCCAGGGGGGGGGCTACGAGCAGTACTTC.

Remarks on this clone: Other DNA sequences from this sample encode an identical CDR3 as well. J is TRBJ1-5 and V is TRBV4-3; unclear D gene. V was pared by 0 bases and J by 3 bases, with 3 bases between. The CDR3 runs 13 residues. CDR1 and CDR2 from the germline V gene are LGHNA and YSLEER. CDR3: CASSQESNQPQHF. Written as DNA, the CDR3 is TGCGCCAGCAGCCAAGAGTCCAATCAGCCCCAGCATTTT.